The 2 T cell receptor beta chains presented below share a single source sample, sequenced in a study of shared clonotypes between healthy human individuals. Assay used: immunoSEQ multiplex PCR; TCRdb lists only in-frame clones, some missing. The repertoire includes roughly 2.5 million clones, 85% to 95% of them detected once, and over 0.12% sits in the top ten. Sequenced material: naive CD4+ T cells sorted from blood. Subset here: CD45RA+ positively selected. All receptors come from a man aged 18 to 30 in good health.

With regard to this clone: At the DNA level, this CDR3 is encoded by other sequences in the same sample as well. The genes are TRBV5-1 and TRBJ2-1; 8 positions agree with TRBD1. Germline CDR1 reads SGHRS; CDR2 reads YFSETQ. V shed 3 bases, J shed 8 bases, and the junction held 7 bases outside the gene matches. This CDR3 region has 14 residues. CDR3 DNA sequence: TGCGCCAGCAGCTCCCGGACAGGGAGCGATGAGCAGTTCTTC. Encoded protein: CASSSRTGSDEQFF.

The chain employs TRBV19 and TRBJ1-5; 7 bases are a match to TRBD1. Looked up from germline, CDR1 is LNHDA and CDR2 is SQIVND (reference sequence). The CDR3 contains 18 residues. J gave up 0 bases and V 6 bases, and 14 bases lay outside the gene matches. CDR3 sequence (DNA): TGTGCCAGTAGGAGTCGACAGGGATCCCTATATAGCAATCAGCCCCAGCATTTT. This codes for CASRSRQGSLYSNQPQHF.